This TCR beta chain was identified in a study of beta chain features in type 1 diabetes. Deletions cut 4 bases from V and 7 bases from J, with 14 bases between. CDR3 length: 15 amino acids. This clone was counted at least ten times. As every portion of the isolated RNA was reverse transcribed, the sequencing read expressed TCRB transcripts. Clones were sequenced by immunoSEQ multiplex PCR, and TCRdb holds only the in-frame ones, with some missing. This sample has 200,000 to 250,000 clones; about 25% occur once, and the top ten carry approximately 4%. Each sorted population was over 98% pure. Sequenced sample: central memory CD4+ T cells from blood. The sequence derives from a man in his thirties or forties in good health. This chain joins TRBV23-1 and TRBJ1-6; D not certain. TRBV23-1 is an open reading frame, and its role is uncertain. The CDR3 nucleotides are TGCGCCAGCAGTCGCCCTTATTGGTGGAATTCACCCCTCCACTTT. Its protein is CASSRPYWWNSPLHF.